What follows is one T cell receptor (beta chain) and its context. This receptor's antigen is unknown. It has no much larger one-base neighbor in the sample; base qualities were not kept. Genomic DNA was extracted from sorted cells for sequencing of the TCRbeta CDR3 region. The immunoSEQ Assay was used to sequence the TCRbeta CDR3 regions. What TCRdb holds here is the immuneACCESS table cut down to in-frame rearrangements. Part of the clones is not present; checked against another copy, under half of the missing clones reflect an unresolved V gene, and the others are unexplained. Recorded for this sample are roughly 80,000 clones; around 85% of them occurred a single time. In total, the top ten clones hold approximately 2% of the sample. From the germline V gene, CDR1 is WSHSY and CDR2 is SAAADI. V is cut back by 6 bases and J by 7 bases, with 3 bases in the junction unmatched. The cysteine opens and the phenylalanine closes a CDR3 of 15 amino acids. Just CDR3 DNA is preserved here, 45 bases in frame from base 1.

The data originate from a study of OX40 agonist ivuxolimab in advanced cancers. Describing the broader study: Ivuxolimab, which targeted the costimulatory receptor OX40 (CD134), was an agonistic, fully human IgG2 monoclonal antibody. Intravenous ivuxolimab was administered to patients every 2 weeks at six dose levels: 0.01, 0.1, 0.3, 1.5, 3 and 10 mg/kg. Among the roughly 50 dose-escalation patients, some 20 had hepatocellular carcinoma, roughly 15 melanoma, 9 renal cell carcinoma and 9 head and neck cancer. A male proportion of nearly 85% and a mean age of roughly 55 years, ranging from 23 to 79, were recorded for the dose-escalation cohort. Patients were allowed to have had prior anti-PD-1, anti-PD-L1 or anti-CTLA-4 therapy, and 30% to 40% of the dose-escalation patients had been treated with checkpoint inhibitors. Three dose-escalation patients achieved partial responses, one with hepatocellular carcinoma and two with cutaneous melanoma. The point of sequencing TCRbeta in the periphery was to test whether ivuxolimab changed TCR sequence diversity and drove clonal T-cell expansion. The monotherapy dose-escalation portion (N ≈ 50 patients) of the phase I ivuxolimab trial is reported in the paper.

The investigation overall reported the following: At doses from 0.1 to 3.0 mg/kg, clonal expansion was seen in both CD4+ and CD8+ blood T cells between baseline and week 6. The antigen specificity of the clonally expanded peripheral T cells was not determined. After ivuxolimab, more expanded clones were found on average in CD8+ T cells than in CD4+ T cells. Partial responders in the 0.1-3.0 mg/kg groups had among the lowest normalized peripheral clonal expansion, especially among CD8+ T cells. Low levels of normalized T-cell clonal expansion were also seen in some nonresponding patients.

The trial excluded patients who had a history of autoimmune disease or who were on systemic immunosuppression. Peripheral blood for TCR sequencing was drawn from every dose cohort at baseline, at cycle 4 day 1 and at cycle 7 day 1. The samples were drawn from a first-in-human, open-label, multicenter phase I dose-escalation trial of ivuxolimab. Adults with locally advanced or metastatic melanoma, renal cell carcinoma, hepatocellular carcinoma or head and neck squamous cell carcinoma were enrolled in the trial. Before TCR sequencing, CD4+ and CD8+ T cells were separately sorted from peripheral blood.

Source: CD4+ or CD8+ T cells sorted from blood, taken in a trial of the OX40 agonist ivuxolimab. This sequence uses TRBV10-2 and TRBJ2-2, and TRBD2 matches 15 of the central bases. This TCR was recovered from an adult with an advanced solid tumor such as melanoma, head and neck, liver or kidney cancer. The CDR3 has the sequence CASRGLAGGGGELFF. The DNA is as follows: TGCGCCAGCAGAGGACTAGCGGGAGGGGGCGGGGAGCTGTTTTTT.